A selection of T cell receptor beta chains follows, all from one sample in a study of T-cell reconstitution after alpha-beta-depleted transplantation in children. In TCRdb, the PCR reads were re-called with MiXCR into one record per CDR3 protein. The data show around 200,000 distinct CDR3 sequences, 8% to 10% seen once. Sequenced here: PBMCs from the stem cell graft donor, sampled from the stem cell graft. These receptors came from a human donor who donated a stem cell graft to a child with acute lymphoblastic leukemia. CDR3s leave out the opening cysteine and the closing phenylalanine or tryptophan. The order of the fields is J gene, V gene, CDR3 protein.

J gene: TRBJ2-2; V gene: TRBV7-2; CDR3 protein: ASSPQTGITTGELF
J gene: TRBJ2-2; V gene: TRBV5-1; CDR3 protein: ATTPDRPDTGELF
J gene: TRBJ2-5; V gene: TRBV18; CDR3 protein: ASSPPDRPETQY
J gene: TRBJ1-5; V gene: TRBV20-1; CDR3 protein: SARGPQMGDHQPQH
J gene: TRBJ2-7; V gene: TRBV3-1; CDR3 protein: ASSQVGHEQY
J gene: TRBJ2-2; V gene: TRBV6-1; CDR3 protein: ANDQAPNTGELF
J gene: TRBJ1-6; V gene: TRBV4-2; CDR3 protein: ASSPSGTGSYNSPLH
J gene: TRBJ1-5; V gene: TRBV20-1; CDR3 protein: SAFGGGVNQPQH
J gene: TRBJ1-2; V gene: TRBV12-3/TRBV12-4; CDR3 protein: ASSRTGGYYGYT
J gene: TRBJ1-1; V gene: TRBV19; CDR3 protein: ASTKEGQGKKNTEAF
J gene: TRBJ2-7; V gene: TRBV11-2; CDR3 protein: ASRLKDIPTYEQY
J gene: TRBJ1-5; V gene: TRBV3-1; CDR3 protein: ASSDSAQGIGNQPQH
J gene: TRBJ1-2; V gene: TRBV12-3/TRBV12-4; CDR3 protein: ASSMARSYGYT
J gene: TRBJ2-5; V gene: TRBV20-1; CDR3 protein: SALKTEGQETQY
J gene: TRBJ2-7; V gene: TRBV24-1; CDR3 protein: ATSPPGRSYEQY
J gene: TRBJ2-7; V gene: TRBV20-1; CDR3 protein: SAEPGQGAYEQY
J gene: TRBJ2-2; V gene: TRBV27; CDR3 protein: ASSSIAGELF
J gene: TRBJ1-2; V gene: TRBV6-5; CDR3 protein: ASSWGQTSAYGYT
J gene: TRBJ1-2; V gene: TRBV6-5; CDR3 protein: ASSQTQARSHGYT
J gene: TRBJ2-1; V gene: TRBV4-1; CDR3 protein: ASSQEGGAHNEQF
J gene: TRBJ2-5; V gene: TRBV7-2; CDR3 protein: ASSPPAGLLGETQY
J gene: TRBJ2-2; V gene: TRBV12-5; CDR3 protein: ASAPGWDSPNTGELF
J gene: TRBJ1-5; V gene: TRBV19; CDR3 protein: ASSTIRVLSNQPQH
J gene: TRBJ2-5; V gene: TRBV5-1; CDR3 protein: ASSNGVGTETQY
J gene: TRBJ1-4; V gene: TRBV20-1; CDR3 protein: SAQGPNEKLF
J gene: TRBJ1-2; V gene: TRBV2; CDR3 protein: ASSEDMLRGYT
J gene: TRBJ2-3; V gene: TRBV20-1; CDR3 protein: SARLAADTQY
J gene: TRBJ1-2; V gene: TRBV7-2; CDR3 protein: ASSLAFGVTGDYGYT
J gene: TRBJ1-2; V gene: TRBV5-1; CDR3 protein: ASSWRGQNYGYT
J gene: TRBJ1-1; V gene: TRBV2; CDR3 protein: ASSDPGQGKGTEAF
J gene: TRBJ2-7; V gene: TRBV5-6; CDR3 protein: ASRGISVYEQY
J gene: TRBJ1-4; V gene: TRBV3-1; CDR3 protein: ASSQPRDGGRREKLF
J gene: TRBJ2-1; V gene: TRBV5-1; CDR3 protein: ASSLTGGPDNEQF
J gene: TRBJ2-7; V gene: TRBV5-1; CDR3 protein: ASSLNHRGLYEQY
J gene: TRBJ2-3; V gene: TRBV10-1; CDR3 protein: ASSDNVIDTQY
J gene: TRBJ2-5; V gene: TRBV10-3; CDR3 protein: AISESRNSGETQY
J gene: TRBJ1-1; V gene: TRBV7-2; CDR3 protein: ASSRIVMNTEAF
J gene: TRBJ2-3; V gene: TRBV11-2; CDR3 protein: ASSLLTPGVDTQY
J gene: TRBJ2-7; V gene: TRBV20-1; CDR3 protein: SAKGTDYLYEQY
J gene: TRBJ2-6; V gene: TRBV5-1; CDR3 protein: ASSLEGTSGANVLT
J gene: TRBJ1-1; V gene: TRBV3-1; CDR3 protein: ASSPPGTAEAF